The present entry profiles one TCR beta chain with its context. The sample belongs to a study of T cells in Graves' hyperthyroidism and ophthalmopathy. Using RNA transcripts as the source, TCR beta CDR3 regions were amplified. The HTBI set primed first-round TCR CDR3 RT-PCR. MiXCR was run by TCRdb on the multiplex PCR reads, yielding one entry per CDR3 protein. This sample carries approximately 350,000 distinct CDR3 sequences, 13% to 15% of them seen once, and the ten largest clones take approximately 19%. Trimming stripped 1 base from V and 4 bases from J, with 14 bases between. Germline V lookup: CDR1 SGHRS, CDR2 YFSETQ. This CDR3 has 15 amino acids.

The TCR originated in a woman aged 55-70 years with Graves' ophthalmopathy. The specimen sequenced was blood. The V and J genes are TRBV5-1 and TRBJ2-5, with D tentatively TRBD1 (5 bases). CDR3 sequence (DNA): TGCGCCAGCAGCTTGTCCCTGACAGCCCCAGAGACCCAGTACTTC. This gives the protein CASSLSLTAPETQYF.